This T cell receptor beta chain was captured in a study of OX40 agonist ivuxolimab in advanced cancers. The table came from immunoSEQ multiplex PCR; TCRdb's copy has only in-frame clones and leaves some out. The repertoire includes about 18,000 clones, around 71% of them detected once, and roughly 16% sits in the top ten. Germline trimming cut 5 bases from V and 3 bases from J; bases unmatched to any gene: 5. The CDR3 is 14 residues long. CDR1 and CDR2 from the germline V gene are SEHNR and FQNEAQ (reference sequence). This sequence joins TRBV7-9 and TRBJ2-7; 9 bases map to TRBD1. The clonotype comes from an adult with an advanced solid tumor such as melanoma, head and neck, liver or kidney cancer. Sequencing was performed on CD4+ or CD8+ T cells sorted from blood, taken in a trial of the OX40 agonist ivuxolimab. CDR3 sequence reads: CASSGQGSFYEQYF. Written as DNA, the CDR3 is TGTGCCAGCAGCGGACAGGGGAGCTTCTACGAGCAGTACTTC.